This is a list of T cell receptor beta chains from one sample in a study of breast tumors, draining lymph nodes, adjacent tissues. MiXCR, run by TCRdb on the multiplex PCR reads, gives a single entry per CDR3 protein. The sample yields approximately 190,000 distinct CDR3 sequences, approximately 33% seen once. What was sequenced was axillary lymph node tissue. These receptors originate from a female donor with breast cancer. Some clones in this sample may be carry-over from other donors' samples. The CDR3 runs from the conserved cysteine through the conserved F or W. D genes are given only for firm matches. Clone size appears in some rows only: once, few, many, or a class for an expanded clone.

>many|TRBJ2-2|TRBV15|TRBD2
TGTGCCACCAGCAGAAGTGGGACTAGCCCCGGGGAGCTGTTTTTT
CATSRSGTSPGELFF
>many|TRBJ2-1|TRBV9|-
TGTGCCAGCAGCGTAGTACAGGGTCCCTTTAATGAGCAGTTCTTC
CASSVVQGPFNEQFF
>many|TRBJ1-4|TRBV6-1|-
TGTGCCAGCAGTAAAAACAGGGAGGCAACTAATGAAAAACTGTTTTTT
CASSKNREATNEKLFF
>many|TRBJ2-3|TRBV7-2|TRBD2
TGTGCCAGCAGCTGGGGACTAGCCACAGATACGCAGTATTTT
CASSWGLATDTQYF
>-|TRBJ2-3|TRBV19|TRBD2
TGTGCCAGTACCCTCGACGGACAGGGGACTAGCGGGAGGGGCACAGCTACGCAGTATTTT
CASTLDGQGTSGRGTATQYF
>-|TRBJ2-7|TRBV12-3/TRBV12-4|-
TGTGCCAGCAGTTTTAGGCAGGGGTACGAGCAGTACTTC
CASSFRQGYEQYF
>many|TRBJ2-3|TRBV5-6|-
TGTGCCAGCAGCTTGGGGATAGATACGCAGTATTTT
CASSLGIDTQYF
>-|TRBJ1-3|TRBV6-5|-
TGTGCCGGCAGTTGGTTGAGTTCAGGAAACACCATATATTTT
CAGSWLSSGNTIYF
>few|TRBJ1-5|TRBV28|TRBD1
TGTGCCAGCAGCAAGACAGGGGCCCACAATCAGCCCCAGCATTTT
CASSKTGAHNQPQHF
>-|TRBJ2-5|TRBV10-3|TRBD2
TGTGCCACCCAAAGTGGGTTAGCGGGGGGGCTTGAGACCCAGTACTTC
CATQSGLAGGLETQYF
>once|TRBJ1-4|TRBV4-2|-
TGTGCCAGCAGACCACTAGCGGGGGAAAAACTGTTTTTT
CASRPLAGEKLFF
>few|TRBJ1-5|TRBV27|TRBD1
TGTGCCAGCAGTCGACAGGGGGCCAGCAATCAGCCCCAGCATTTT
CASSRQGASNQPQHF
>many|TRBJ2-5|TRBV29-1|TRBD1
TGCAGCGTTTCTGAATCTCAGGGGGCGGCGACCCAGTACTTC
CSVSESQGAATQYF
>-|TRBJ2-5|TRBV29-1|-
TGCAGCGTTGTTTACTACTTAGGGGCCGAGACCCAGTACTTC
CSVVYYLGAETQYF
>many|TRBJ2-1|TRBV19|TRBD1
TGTGCCAGTAGCGTTCCCGGGACAGTGGGCAATGAGCAGTTCTTC
CASSVPGTVGNEQFF
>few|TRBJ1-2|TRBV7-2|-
TGTGCCAGCAGCTTAGAGCCCACCGTTACAGATGGCTACCCCTTC
CASSLEPTVTDGYPF
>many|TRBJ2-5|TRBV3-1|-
TGTGCCAGCAGCCAAGATAGCGTGTCCCAAGAGACCCAGTACTTC
CASSQDSVSQETQYF
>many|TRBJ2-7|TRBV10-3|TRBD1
TGTGCCATCTCCGGGACAGGGGGTGACTACGAGCAGTACTTC
CAISGTGGDYEQYF
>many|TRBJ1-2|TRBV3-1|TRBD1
TGTGCCAGCAGCCTGGGGACAGATAAGGGCTACACCTTC
CASSLGTDKGYTF
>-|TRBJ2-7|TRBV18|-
TGTGCCAGCTCACCGGGACCAGACTACGAGCAGTACTTC
CASSPGPDYEQYF
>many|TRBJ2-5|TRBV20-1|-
TGCAGTGCCCCGACCCCTACAGCTTTCCAAGAGACCCAGTACTTC
CSAPTPTAFQETQYF
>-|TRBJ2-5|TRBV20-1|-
TGCAGTGCTAGAGAACAGGGTTCCAATCAGCCCCAGTACTTC
CSAREQGSNQPQYF
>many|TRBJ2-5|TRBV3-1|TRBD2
TGTGCCAGCGGGGGACTAGCGTTGAACTTC
CASGGLALNF
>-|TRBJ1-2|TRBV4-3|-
TGCGCCAGCAGCCAAGATCAGGGAGCCTACACCTTC
CASSQDQGAYTF
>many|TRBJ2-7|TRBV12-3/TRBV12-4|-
TGTGCCAGCAGTTTAGGTAGCGCCGAGCAGTACTTC
CASSLGSAEQYF
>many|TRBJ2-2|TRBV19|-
TGTGCCAGTAGTCGTTCAGATGTGGCCGGGGAGCTGTTTTTT
CASSRSDVAGELFF
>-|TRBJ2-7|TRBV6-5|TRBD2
TGTGCCAGCAGTCCTCCTAGCGGGAGAACCTACGAGCAGTACTTC
CASSPPSGRTYEQYF
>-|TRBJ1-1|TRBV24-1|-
TGTGCCACCAGTGACCCCCGGAGGCCCTTTGAAGCTTTCTTT
CATSDPRRPFEAFF
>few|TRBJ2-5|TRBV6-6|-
TGTGCCAGCAGTCACTCGGGATATGGGTACTTC
CASSHSGYGYF
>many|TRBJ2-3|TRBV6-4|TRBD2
TGTGCCAGCAGTCCTCTAGCGGGAGGACGGGATACGCAGTATTTT
CASSPLAGGRDTQYF
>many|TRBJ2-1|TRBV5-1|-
TGCGCCAGCAGCTTGGATTATACCTACAATGAGCAGTTCTTC
CASSLDYTYNEQFF
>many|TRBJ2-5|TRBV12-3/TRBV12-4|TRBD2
TGTGCCAGCAGTTTGGTAGCGGGCACCTTCGGGGAGACCCAGTACTTC
CASSLVAGTFGETQYF
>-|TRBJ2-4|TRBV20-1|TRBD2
TGCAGTGCCGCGCCGATGCGGGGGGGCCCGAACAAAAACATTCAGTACTTC
CSAAPMRGGPNKNIQYF
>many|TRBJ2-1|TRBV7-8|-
TGTGCCAGCAGCGAACAGGGCTTCAGCTCCTACAATGAGCAGTTCTTC
CASSEQGFSSYNEQFF
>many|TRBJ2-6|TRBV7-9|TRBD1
TGTGCCAGCGAAATCGGGACAGGGATCTCTGGGGCCAACGTCCTGACTTTC
CASEIGTGISGANVLTF
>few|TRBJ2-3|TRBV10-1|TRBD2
TGCGCCAGCAGTGGACTAGCGGGAGGGCCAGATACGCAGTATTTT
CASSGLAGGPDTQYF
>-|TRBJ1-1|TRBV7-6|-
TGTGCCAGCAGCGCTGGCAAAGCGGCATTCACTGAAGCTTTCTTT
CASSAGKAAFTEAFF
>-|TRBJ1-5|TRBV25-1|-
TGTGCCAGCAGTGCACTGTGTAGCAATCAGCCCCAGCATTTT
CASSALCSNQPQHF
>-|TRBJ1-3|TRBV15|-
TGTGCCACCAGCAGCAAGGGACGGAGCTCTGGAAACACCATATATTTT
CATSSKGRSSGNTIYF
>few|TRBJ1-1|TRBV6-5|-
TGTGCCAGCAGTTACGGGGGCAGACCCACTGAAGCTTTCTTT
CASSYGGRPTEAFF
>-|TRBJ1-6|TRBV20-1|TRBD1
TGCAGTGCTACGACAGGGAGCTCCTATAATTCACCCCTCCACTTT
CSATTGSSYNSPLHF
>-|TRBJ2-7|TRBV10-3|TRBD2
TGTGCCATCAGCGAGCGGGGGGGGAGCTCCTACGAGCAGTACTTC
CAISERGGSSYEQYF
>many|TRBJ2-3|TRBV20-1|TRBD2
TGCAGTGCGGAGGATTTAGCGGGAGAAAGGGAAGATACGCAGTATTTT
CSAEDLAGEREDTQYF
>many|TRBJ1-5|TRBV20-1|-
TGCAGTGCTAGAGAGAAGGTTTTTAATCAGCCCCAGCATTTT
CSAREKVFNQPQHF
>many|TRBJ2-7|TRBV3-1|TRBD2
TGTGCCAGCAGCTCTAGCGGGGGAAGAGTCTACGAGCAGTACTTC
CASSSSGGRVYEQYF
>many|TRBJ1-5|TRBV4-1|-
TGCGCCAGCAGCCAAGTTTCCGGACGGCCCGGTCAGCCCCAGCATTTT
CASSQVSGRPGQPQHF
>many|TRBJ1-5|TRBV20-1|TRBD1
TGCAGTGCTCGAATCTCAGGGGGAGGATATAGCAATCAGCCCCAGCATTTT
CSARISGGGYSNQPQHF
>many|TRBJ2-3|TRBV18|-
TGTGCCAGCTCACCGAGGATAAGGGACATGGGTAGGGATACGCAGTATTTT
CASSPRIRDMGRDTQYF
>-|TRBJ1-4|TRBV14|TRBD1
TGTGCCAGCAGCGTCACAGGGGGGAATGAAAAACTGTTTTTT
CASSVTGGNEKLFF
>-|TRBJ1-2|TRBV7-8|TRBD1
TGTGCCAGCAGCTTAGGCAACAGGGGGCGGGATGGCTACACCTTC
CASSLGNRGRDGYTF
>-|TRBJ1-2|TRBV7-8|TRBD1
TGTGCCAGCTACCGGACAGGGGGCGGCTATGGCTACACCTTC
CASYRTGGGYGYTF
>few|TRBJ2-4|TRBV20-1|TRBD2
TGCAGTGCTAGAGATGGGAGGGGAGTAGCCAAAAACATTCAGTACTTC
CSARDGRGVAKNIQYF
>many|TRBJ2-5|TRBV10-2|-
TGCGCCAGCAGTGCCCCGGGACCCGCACGGGAGACCCAGTACTTC
CASSAPGPARETQYF
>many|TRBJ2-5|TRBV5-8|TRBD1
TGTGCCAGCAGCTTGTGGGACAGGGTGAAGACCCAGTACTTC
CASSLWDRVKTQYF
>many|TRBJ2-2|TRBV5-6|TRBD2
TGTGCCAGCAGCCCCGGGGGGTGGGGAACAAACACCGGGGAGCTGTTTTTT
CASSPGGWGTNTGELFF
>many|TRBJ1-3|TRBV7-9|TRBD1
TGTGCCAGCAGCCTAGGGGTACAGGGGGCTCCGAGAAACACCATATATTTT
CASSLGVQGAPRNTIYF
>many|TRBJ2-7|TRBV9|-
TGTGCCAGCAGCGTGTCTCAGCGGCCTCATGACGAGCAGTACTTC
CASSVSQRPHDEQYF
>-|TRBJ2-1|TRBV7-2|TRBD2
TGTGCCAGCAGACCAGGACTAGCGGGACTTAGGGTTGGCAATGAGCAGTTCTTC
CASRPGLAGLRVGNEQFF
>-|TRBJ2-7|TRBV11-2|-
TGTGCCAGCAGCTTAGCTCCCCCGTCTAGGGGTTGGGGCACCGGGGAGCAGTACTTC
CASSLAPPSRGWGTGEQYF